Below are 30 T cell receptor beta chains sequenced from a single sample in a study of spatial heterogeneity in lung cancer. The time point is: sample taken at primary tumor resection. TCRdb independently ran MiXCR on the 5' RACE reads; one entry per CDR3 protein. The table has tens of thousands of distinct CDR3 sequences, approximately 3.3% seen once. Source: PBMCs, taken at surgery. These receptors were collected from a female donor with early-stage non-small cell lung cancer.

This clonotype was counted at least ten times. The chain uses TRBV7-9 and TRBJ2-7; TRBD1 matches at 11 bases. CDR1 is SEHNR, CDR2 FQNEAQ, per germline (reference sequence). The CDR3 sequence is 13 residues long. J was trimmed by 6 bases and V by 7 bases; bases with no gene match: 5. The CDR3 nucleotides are TGTGCCAGCACCGGACAGGGGGCACCCGAGCAGTACTTC. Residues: CASTGQGAPEQYF.

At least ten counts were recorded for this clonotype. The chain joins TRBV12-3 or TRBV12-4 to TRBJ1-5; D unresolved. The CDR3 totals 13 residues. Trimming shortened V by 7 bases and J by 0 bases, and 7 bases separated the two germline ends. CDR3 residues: CASTRGSNQPQHF. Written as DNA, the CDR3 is TGTGCCAGCACGCGGGGTAGCAATCAGCCCCAGCATTTT.

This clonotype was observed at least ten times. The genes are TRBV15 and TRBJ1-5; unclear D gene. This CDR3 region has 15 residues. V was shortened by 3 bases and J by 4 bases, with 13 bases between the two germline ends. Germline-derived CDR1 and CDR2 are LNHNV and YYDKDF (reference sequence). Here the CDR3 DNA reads TGTGCCACCAGCAGGGGTACAGCGGAGAATCAGCCCCAGCATTTT. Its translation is CATSRGTAENQPQHF.

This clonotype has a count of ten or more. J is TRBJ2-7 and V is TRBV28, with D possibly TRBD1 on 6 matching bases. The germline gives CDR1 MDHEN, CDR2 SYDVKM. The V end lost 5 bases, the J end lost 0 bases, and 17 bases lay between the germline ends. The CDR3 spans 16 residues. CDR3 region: CASSPDHGQSSYEQYF. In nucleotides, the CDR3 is TGTGCCAGCAGTCCCGACCACGGACAGAGCTCCTACGAGCAGTACTTC.

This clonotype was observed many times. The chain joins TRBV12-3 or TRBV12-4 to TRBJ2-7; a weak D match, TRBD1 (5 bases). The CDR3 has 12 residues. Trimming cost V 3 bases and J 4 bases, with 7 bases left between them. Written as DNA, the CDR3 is TGTGCCAGCAGTTTGTACAGGTACGAGCAGTACTTC. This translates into CASSLYRYEQYF.

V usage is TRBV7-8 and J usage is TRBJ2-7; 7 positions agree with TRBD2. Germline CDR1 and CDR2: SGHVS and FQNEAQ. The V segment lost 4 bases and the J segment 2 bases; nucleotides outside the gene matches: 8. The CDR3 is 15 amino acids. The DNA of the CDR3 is TGTGCCAGCAGCTCCCGCGGGGGTCTGACCTACGAGCAGTACTTC. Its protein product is CASSSRGGLTYEQYF. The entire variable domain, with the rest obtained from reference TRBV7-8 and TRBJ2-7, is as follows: GAGVSQSPRYKVAKRGQDVALRCDPISGHVSLFWYQQALGQGPEFLTYFQNEAQLDKSGLPSDRFFAERPEGSVSTLKIQRTQQEDSAVYLCASSSRGGLTYEQYFGPGTRLTVT.

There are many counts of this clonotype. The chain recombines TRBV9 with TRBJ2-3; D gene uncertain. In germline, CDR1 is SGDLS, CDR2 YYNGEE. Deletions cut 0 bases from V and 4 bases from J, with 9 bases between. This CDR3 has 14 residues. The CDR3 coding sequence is TGTGCCAGCAGCGTAGTCGCTGGGGCAGATACGCAGTATTTT. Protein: CASSVVAGADTQYF.

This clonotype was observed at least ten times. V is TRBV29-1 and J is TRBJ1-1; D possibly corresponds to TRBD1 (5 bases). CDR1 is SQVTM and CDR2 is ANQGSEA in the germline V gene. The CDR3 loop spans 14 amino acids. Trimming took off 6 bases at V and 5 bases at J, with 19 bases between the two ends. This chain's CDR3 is CSVHGTRGNTEAFF. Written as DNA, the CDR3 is TGCAGCGTGCACGGGACGCGGGGAAATACTGAAGCTTTCTTT.

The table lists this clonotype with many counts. The CDR3 DNA is TGTGCCAGCAGCTGGGCCGGGACCTTGCCTGGAAACACCATATATTTT. This gives the protein CASSWAGTLPGNTIYF. This chain connects TRBV7-9 to TRBJ1-3; the D gene is possibly TRBD1 (5 bases). With 4 bases removed from V and 2 bases from J, the gap between germline ends came to 15 bases. In germline, CDR1 is SEHNR, CDR2 FQNEAQ (reference sequence). The CDR3 extends over 16 amino acids.

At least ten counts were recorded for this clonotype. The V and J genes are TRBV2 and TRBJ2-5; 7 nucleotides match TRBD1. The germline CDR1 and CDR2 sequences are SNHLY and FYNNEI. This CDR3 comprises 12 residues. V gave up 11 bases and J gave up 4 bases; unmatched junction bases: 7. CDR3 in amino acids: CAGRQGPETQYF. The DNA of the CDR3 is TGTGCCGGACGACAGGGCCCAGAGACCCAGTACTTC.

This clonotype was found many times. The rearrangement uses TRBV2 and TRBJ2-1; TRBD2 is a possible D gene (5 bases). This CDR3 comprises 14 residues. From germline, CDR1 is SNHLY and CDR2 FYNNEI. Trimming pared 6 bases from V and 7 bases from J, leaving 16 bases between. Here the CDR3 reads CASSGDGIPNEQFF. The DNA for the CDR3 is TGTGCCAGCAGCGGGGATGGGATTCCTAATGAGCAGTTCTTC.

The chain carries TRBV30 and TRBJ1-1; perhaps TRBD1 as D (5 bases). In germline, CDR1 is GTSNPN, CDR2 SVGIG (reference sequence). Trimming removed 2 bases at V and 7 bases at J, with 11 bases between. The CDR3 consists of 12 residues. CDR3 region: CAWSPLGVEAFF. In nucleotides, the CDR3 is TGTGCCTGGAGTCCCTTGGGGGTTGAAGCTTTCTTT.

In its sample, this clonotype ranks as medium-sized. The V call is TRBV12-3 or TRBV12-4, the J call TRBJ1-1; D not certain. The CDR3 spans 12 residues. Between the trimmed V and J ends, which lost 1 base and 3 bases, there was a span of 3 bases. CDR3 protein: CASSLGDTEAFF. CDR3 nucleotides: TGTGCCAGCAGTTTAGGAGACACTGAAGCTTTCTTT.

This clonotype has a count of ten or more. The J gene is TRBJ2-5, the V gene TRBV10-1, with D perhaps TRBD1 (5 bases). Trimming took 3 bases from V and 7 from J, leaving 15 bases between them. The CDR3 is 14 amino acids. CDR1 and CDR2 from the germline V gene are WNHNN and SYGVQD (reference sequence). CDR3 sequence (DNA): TGCGCCAGCAGTGACCTAAGGGGTCCCGCGACCCAGTACTTC. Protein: CASSDLRGPATQYF.

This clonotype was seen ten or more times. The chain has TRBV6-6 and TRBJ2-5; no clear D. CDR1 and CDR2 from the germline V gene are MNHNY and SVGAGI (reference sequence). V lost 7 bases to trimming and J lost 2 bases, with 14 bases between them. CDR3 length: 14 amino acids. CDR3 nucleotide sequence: TGTGCCAGCACCCCCTATGAAACGCAAGAGACCCAGTACTTC. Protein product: CASTPYETQETQYF.

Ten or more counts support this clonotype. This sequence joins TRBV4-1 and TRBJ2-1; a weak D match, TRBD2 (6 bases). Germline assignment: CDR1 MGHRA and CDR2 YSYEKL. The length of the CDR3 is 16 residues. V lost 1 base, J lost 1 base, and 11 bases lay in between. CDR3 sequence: CASSQGWRGSYNEQFF. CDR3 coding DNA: TGCGCCAGCAGCCAAGGGTGGAGGGGATCCTACAATGAGCAGTTCTTC.

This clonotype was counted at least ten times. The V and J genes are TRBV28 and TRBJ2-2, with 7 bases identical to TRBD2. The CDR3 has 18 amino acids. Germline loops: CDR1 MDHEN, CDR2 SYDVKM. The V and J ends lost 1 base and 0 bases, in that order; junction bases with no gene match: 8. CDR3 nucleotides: TGTGCCAGCAGTTTATTAAGGACTAGGGGAACGAACACCGGGGAGCTGTTTTTT. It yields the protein CASSLLRTRGTNTGELFF.

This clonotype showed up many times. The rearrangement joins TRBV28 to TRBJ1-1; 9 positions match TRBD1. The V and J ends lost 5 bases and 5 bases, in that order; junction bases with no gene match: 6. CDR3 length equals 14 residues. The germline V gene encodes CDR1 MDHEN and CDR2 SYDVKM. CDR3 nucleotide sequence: TGTGCCAGCAGTCCATGGACAGGGGCGACTGAAGCTTTCTTT. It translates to CASSPWTGATEAFF.

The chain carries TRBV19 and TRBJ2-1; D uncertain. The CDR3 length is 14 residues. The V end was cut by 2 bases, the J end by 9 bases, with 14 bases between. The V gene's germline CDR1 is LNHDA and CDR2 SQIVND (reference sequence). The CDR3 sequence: CASSIFSWAVEQFF. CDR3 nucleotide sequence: TGTGCCAGTAGTATATTTTCCTGGGCGGTTGAGCAGTTCTTC.

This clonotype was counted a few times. CDR3 loop: CASSLIAGGLGQETQYF. CDR3 in DNA: TGTGCCAGCAGTTTAATAGCGGGAGGATTAGGACAAGAGACCCAGTACTTC. The V call is TRBV27, the J call TRBJ2-5, with 10 nucleotides matching TRBD2. With V trimmed by 2 bases and J by 2 bases, 8 bases remained unmatched. The CDR3 totals 17 residues. In germline, CDR1 is MNHEY, CDR2 SMNVEV (reference sequence).

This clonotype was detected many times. CDR3 sequence reads: CATSRAGRVGVNEQFF. Here the CDR3 DNA reads TGTGCCACCAGCCGGGCCGGGAGGGTTGGTGTGAATGAGCAGTTCTTC. This chain joins TRBV15 and TRBJ2-1; TRBD2 aligns across 8 bases. Germline trimming cut 5 bases from V and 7 bases from J; bases unmatched to any gene: 13. The CDR3 is made up of 16 amino acids. Germline V gene sequence: CDR1 LNHNV, CDR2 YYDKDF (reference sequence).

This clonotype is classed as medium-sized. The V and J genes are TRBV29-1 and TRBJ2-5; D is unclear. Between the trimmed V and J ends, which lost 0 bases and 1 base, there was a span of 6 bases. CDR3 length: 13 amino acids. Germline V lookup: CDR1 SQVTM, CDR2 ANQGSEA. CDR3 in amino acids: CSVEEMGQETQYF. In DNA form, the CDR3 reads TGCAGCGTTGAAGAGATGGGCCAAGAGACCCAGTACTTC.

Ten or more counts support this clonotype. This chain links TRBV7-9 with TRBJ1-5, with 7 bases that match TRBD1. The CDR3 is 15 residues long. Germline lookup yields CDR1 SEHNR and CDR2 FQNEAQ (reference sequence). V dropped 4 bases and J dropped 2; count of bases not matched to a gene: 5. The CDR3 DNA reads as TGTGCCAGCAGCTCAAACAGGGGTGGCAATCAGCCCCAGCATTTT. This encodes CASSSNRGGNQPQHF.

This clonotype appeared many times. CDR3 in amino acids: CASRTGAGTDTQYF. CDR3 coding DNA: TGTGCCAGTAGAACAGGGGCTGGTACAGATACGCAGTATTTT. The V gene is TRBV19, the J gene TRBJ2-3, with TRBD1 matching 7 bases. CDR1 LNHDA and CDR2 SQIVND come from the germline V gene (reference sequence). The CDR3 totals 14 residues. V dropped 6 bases and J dropped 3; count of bases not matched to a gene: 6.

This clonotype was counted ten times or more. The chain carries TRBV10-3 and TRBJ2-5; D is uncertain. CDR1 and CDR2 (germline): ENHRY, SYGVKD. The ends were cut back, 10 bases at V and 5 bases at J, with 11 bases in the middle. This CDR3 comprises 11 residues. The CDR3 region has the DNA TGTGCCACCCTGAGTAGGGAGACCCAGTACTTC. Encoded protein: CATLSRETQYF.

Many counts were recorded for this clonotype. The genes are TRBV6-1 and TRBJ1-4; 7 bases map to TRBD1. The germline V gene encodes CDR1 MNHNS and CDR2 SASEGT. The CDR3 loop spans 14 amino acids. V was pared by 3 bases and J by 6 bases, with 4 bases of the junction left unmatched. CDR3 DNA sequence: TGTGCCAGCAGTGATACAGGGGATCATGAAAAACTGTTTTTT. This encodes CASSDTGDHEKLFF.

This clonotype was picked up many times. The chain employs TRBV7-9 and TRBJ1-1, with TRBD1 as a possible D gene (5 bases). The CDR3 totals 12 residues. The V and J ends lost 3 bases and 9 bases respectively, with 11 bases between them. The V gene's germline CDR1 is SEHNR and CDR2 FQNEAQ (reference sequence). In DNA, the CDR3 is TGTGCCAGCAGCTTCGGTAGGGGCCAAGCTTTCTTT. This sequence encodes CASSFGRGQAFF. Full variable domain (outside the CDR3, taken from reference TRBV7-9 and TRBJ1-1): DTGVSQNPRHKITKRGQNVTFRCDPISEHNRLYWYRQTLGQGPEFLTYFQNEAQLEKSRLLSDRFSAERPKGSFSTLEIQRTEQGDSAMYLCASSFGRGQAFFGQGTRLTVV.

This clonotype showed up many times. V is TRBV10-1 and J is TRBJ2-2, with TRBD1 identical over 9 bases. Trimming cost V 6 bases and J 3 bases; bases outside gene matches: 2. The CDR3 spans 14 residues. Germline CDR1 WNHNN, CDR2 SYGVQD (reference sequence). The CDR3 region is CASRRDRDTGELFF. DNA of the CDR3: TGCGCCAGCAGAAGGGACAGGGACACCGGGGAGCTGTTTTTT.

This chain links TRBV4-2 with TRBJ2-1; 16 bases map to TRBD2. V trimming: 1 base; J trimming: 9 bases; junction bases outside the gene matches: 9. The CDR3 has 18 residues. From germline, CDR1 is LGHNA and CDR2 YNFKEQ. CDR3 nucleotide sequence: TGTGCCAGCAGCCAAGGGGACGTCGGGACTAGCGGGAGGGCTGAGCAGTTCTTC. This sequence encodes CASSQGDVGTSGRAEQFF.

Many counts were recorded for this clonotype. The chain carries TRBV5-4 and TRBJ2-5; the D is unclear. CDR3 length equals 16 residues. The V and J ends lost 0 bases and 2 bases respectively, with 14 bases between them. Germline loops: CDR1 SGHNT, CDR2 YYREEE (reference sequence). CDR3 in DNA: TGTGCCAGCAGCTTGGCCCCCAGGAGTGGGCAAGAGACCCAGTACTTC. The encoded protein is CASSLAPRSGQETQYF.